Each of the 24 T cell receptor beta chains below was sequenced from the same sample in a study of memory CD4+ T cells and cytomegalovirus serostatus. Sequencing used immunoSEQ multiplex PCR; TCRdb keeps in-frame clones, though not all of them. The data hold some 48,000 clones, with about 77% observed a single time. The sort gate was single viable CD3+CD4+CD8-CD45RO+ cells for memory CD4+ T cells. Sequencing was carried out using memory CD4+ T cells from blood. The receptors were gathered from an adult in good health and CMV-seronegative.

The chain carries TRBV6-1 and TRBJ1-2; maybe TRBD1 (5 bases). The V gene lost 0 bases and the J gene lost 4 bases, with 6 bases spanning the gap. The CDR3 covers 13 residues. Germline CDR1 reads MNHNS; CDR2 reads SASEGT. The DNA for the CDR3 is TGTGCCAGCAGTGAAGCGGGACTCTATGGCTACACCTTC. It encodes CASSEAGLYGYTF.

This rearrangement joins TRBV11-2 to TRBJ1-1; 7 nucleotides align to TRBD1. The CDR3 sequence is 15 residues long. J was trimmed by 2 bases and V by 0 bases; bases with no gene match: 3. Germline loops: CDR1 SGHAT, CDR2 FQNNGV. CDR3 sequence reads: CASSLDRTGNTEAFF. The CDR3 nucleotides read TGTGCCAGCAGCTTAGACCGGACAGGAAACACTGAAGCTTTCTTT.

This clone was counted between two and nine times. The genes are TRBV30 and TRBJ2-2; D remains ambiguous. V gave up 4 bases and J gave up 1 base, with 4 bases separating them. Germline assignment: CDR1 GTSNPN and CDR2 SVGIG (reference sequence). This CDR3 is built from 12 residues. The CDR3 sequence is CAWKQNTGELFF. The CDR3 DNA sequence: TGTGCCTGGAAACAGAACACCGGGGAGCTGTTTTTT.

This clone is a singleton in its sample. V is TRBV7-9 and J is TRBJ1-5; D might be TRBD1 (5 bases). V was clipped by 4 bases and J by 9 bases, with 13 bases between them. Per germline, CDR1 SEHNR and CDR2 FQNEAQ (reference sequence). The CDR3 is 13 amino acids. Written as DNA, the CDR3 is TGTGCCAGCAGCTACGACGGGGGGTCGCCCCAGCATTTT. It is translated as CASSYDGGSPQHF.

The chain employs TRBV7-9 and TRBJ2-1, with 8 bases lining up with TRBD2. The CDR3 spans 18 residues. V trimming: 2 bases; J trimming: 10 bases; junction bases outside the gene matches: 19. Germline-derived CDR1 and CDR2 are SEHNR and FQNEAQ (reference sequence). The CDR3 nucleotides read TGTGCCAGCAGCTTACCCCACCGTCTTGCGGGGGGACGGGGAGAGCAGTTCTTC. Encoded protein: CASSLPHRLAGGRGEQFF.

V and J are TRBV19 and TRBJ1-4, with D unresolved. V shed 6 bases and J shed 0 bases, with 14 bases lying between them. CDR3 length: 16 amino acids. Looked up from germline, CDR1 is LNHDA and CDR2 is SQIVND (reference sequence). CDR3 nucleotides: TGTGCCAGTAGAGTTGACACCCTTGCAACTAATGAAAAACTGTTTTTT. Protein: CASRVDTLATNEKLFF.

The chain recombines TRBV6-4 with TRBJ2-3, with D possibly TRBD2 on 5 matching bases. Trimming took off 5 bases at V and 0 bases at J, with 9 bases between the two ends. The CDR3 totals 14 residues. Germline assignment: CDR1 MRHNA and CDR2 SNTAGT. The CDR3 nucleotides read TGTGCCAGCAGTACCGGGAAAAGCACAGATACGCAGTATTTT. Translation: CASSTGKSTDTQYF.

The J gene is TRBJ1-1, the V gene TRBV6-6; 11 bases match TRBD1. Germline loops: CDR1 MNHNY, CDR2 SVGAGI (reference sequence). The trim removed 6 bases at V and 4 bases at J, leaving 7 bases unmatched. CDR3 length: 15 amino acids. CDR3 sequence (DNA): TGTGCCAGCAGCCCCAGGACAGGGGGCACCACTGAAGCTTTCTTT. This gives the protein CASSPRTGGTTEAFF.

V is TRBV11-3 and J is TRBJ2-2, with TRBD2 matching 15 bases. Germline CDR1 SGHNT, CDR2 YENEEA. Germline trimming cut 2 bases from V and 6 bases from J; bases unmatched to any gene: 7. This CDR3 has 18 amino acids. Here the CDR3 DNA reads TGTGCCAGCAGCTTACCTCGCGGACTAGCGGGAGGGCCCGGGGAGCTGTTTTTT. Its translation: CASSLPRGLAGGPGELFF.

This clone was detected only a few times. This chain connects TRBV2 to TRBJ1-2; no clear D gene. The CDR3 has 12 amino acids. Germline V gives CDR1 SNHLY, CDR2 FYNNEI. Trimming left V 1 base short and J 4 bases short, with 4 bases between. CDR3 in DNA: TGTGCCAGCAGTGAAGATAGCTATGGCTACACCTTC. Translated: CASSEDSYGYTF. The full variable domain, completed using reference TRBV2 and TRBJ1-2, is EPEVTQTPSHQVTQMGQEVILRCVPISNHLYFYWYRQILGQKVEFLVSFYNNEISEKSEIFDDQFSVERPDGSNFTLKIRSTKLEDSAMYFCASSEDSYGYTFGSGTRLTVV.

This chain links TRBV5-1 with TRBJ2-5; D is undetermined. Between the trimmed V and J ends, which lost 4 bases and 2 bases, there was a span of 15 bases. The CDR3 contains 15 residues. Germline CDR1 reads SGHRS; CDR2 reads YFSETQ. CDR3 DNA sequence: TGCGCCAGCAGCCCAATCCCGGCCAATCAAGAGACCCAGTACTTC. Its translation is CASSPIPANQETQYF.

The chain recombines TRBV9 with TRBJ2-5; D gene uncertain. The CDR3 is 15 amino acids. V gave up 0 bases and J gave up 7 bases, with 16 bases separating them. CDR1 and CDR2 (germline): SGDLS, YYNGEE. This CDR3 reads CASSVVAHSVGTQYF. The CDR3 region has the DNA TGTGCCAGCAGCGTAGTGGCCCATTCGGTAGGGACCCAGTACTTC. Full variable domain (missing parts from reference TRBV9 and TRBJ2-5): DSGVTQTPKHLITATGQRVTLRCSPRSGDLSVYWYQQSLDQGLQFLIQYYNGEERAKGNILERFSAQQFPDLHSELNLSSLELGDSALYFCASSVVAHSVGTQYFGPGTRLLVL.

DNA for the CDR3: TGTGCCAGCAGCAAAGGTTACAGGGTGGGCAATCAGCCCCAGCATTTT. Translating it yields CASSKGYRVGNQPQHF. This rearrangement joins TRBV21-1 to TRBJ1-5; the table's D call, TRBD1, was not checked against the DNA. TRBV21-1 is designated a pseudogene. The CDR3 extends over 16 amino acids.

The CDR3 nucleotides are TGCAGCGTTGAAAGCCCCGGCGGTGGCTACACCTTC. This encodes CSVESPGGGYTF. The V call is TRBV29-1, the J call TRBJ1-2, with unresolved D. The V gene's germline CDR1 is SQVTM and CDR2 ANQGSEA. The CDR3 runs to 12 residues. Between the trimmed V and J ends, which lost 2 bases and 7 bases, there was a span of 11 bases.

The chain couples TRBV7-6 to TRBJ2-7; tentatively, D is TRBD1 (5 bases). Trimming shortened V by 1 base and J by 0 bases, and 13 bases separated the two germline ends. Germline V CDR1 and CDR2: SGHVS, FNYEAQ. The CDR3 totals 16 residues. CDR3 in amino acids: CASSLDDRQSSYEQYF. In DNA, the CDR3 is TGTGCCAGCAGCTTAGATGACAGACAGAGCTCCTACGAGCAGTACTTC. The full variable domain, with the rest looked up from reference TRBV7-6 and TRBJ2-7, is GAGVSQSPRYKVTKRGQDVALRCDPISGHVSLYWYRQALGQGPEFLTYFNYEAQQDKSGLPNDRFSAERPEGSISTLTIQRTEQRDSAMYRCASSLDDRQSSYEQYFGPGTRLTVT.

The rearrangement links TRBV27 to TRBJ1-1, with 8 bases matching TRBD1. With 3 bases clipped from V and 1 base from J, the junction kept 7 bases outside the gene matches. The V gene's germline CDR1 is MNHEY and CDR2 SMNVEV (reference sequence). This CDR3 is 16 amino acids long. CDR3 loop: CASSFQTGEANTEAFF. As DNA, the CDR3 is TGTGCCAGCAGTTTTCAGACAGGGGAAGCGAACACTGAAGCTTTCTTT.

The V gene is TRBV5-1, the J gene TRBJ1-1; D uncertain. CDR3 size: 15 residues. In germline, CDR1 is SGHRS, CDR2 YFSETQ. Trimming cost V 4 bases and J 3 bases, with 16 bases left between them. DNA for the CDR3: TGCGCCAGCAGCCCCCTCTCCTCTGGAGACACTGAAGCTTTCTTT. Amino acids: CASSPLSSGDTEAFF.

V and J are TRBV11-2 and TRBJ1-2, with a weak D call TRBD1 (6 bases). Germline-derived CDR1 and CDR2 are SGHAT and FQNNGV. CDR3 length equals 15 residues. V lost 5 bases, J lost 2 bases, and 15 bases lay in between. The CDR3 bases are TGTGCCAGCAGCCCCCGAGGGGGAATCAACTATGGCTACACCTTC. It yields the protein CASSPRGGINYGYTF.

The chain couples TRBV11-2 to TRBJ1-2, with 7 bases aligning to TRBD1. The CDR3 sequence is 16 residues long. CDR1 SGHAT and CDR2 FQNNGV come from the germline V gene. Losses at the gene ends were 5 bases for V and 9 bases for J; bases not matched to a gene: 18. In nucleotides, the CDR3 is TGTGCCAGCAGCCCAAACATGGACAGGAAGATAGGTAGCTACACCTTC. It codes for CASSPNMDRKIGSYTF.

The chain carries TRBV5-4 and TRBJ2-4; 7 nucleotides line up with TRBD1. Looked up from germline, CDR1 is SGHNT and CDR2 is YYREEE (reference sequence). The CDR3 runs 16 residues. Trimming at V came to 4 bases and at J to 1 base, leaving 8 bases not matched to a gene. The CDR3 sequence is CASSVDRAWAKNIQYF. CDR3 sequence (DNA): TGTGCCAGCAGCGTCGACAGGGCGTGGGCCAAAAACATTCAGTACTTC.

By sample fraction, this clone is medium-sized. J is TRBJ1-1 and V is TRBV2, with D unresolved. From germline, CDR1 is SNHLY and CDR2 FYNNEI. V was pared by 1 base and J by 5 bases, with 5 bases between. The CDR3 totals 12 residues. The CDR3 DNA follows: TGTGCCAGCAGTGAAGGGGGAACTGAAGCTTTCTTT. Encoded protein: CASSEGGTEAFF.

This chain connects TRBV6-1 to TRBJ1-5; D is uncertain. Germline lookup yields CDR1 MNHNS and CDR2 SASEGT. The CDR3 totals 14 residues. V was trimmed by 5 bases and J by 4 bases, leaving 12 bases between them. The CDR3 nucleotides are TGTGCCAGCAGTACCGACTTGGGAAATCAGCCCCAGCATTTT. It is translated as CASSTDLGNQPQHF.

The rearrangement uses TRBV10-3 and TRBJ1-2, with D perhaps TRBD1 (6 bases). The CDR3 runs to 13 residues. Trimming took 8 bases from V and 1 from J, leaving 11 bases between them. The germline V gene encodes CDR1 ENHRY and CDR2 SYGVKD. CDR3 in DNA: TGTGCCATCGATCCACAGGGTAACTATGGCTACACCTTC. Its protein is CAIDPQGNYGYTF.

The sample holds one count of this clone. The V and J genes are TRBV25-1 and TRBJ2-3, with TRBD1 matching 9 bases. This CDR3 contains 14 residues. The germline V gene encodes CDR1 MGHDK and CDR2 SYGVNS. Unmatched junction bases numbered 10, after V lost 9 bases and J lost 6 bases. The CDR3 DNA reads TGTGCCAGTATGGGACAGGGCCCCCTGGATACGCAGTATTTT. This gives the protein CASMGQGPLDTQYF.